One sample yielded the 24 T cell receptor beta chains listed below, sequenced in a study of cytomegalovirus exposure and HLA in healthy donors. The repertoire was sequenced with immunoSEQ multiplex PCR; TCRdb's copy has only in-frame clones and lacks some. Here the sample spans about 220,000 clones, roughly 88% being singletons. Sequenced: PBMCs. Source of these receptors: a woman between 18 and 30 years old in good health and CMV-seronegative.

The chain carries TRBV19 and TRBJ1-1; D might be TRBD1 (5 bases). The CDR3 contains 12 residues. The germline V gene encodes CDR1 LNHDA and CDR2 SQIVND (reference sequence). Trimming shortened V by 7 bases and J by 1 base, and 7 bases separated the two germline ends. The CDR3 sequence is CASTGGNTEAFF. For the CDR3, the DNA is TGTGCCAGTACGGGGGGGAACACTGAAGCTTTCTTT.

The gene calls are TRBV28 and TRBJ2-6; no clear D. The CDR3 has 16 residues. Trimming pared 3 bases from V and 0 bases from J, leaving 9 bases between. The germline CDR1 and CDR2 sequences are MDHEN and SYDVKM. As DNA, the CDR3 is TGTGCCAGCAGTTTTTACACCCGCTCTGGGGCCAACGTCCTGACTTTC. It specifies CASSFYTRSGANVLTF.

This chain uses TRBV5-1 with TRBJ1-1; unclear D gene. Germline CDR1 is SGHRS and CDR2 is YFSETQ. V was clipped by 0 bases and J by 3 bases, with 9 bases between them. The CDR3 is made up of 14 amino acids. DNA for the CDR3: TGCGCCAGCAGCTTGGGTCCCTACTACACTGAAGCTTTCTTT. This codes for CASSLGPYYTEAFF.

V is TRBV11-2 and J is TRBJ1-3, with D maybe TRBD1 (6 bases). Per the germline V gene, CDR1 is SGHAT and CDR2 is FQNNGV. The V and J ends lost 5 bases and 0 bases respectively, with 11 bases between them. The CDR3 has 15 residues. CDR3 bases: TGTGCCAGCAGCCTAAGGGGGAACTCTGGAAACACCATATATTTT. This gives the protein CASSLRGNSGNTIYF. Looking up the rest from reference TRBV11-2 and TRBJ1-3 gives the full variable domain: EAGVAQSPRYKIIEKRQSVAFWCNPISGHATLYWYQQILGQGPKLLIQFQNNGVVDDSQLPKDRFSAERLKGVDSTLKIQPAKLEDSAVYLCASSLRGNSGNTIYFGEGSWLTVV.

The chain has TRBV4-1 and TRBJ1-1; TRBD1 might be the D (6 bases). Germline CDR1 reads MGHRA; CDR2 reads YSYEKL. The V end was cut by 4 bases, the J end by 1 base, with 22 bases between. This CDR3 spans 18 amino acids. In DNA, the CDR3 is TGCGCCAGCAGCCGGCTGGGCGGGGGGCGCGGGCCGAACACTGAAGCTTTCTTT. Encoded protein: CASSRLGGGRGPNTEAFF.

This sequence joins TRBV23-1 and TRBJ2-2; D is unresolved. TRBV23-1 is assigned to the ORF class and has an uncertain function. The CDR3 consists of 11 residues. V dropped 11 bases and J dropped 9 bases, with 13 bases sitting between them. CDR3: CAGETVRELFF. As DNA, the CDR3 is TGCGCCGGAGAGACCGTCCGGGAGCTGTTTTTT.

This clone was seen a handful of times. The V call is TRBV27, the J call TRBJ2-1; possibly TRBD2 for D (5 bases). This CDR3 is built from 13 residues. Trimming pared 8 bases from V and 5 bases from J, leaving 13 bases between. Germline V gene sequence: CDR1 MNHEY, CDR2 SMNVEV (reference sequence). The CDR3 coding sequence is TGTGCCAGCTCCCCAAGGGAGAACAATGAGCAGTTCTTC. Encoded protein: CASSPRENNEQFF.

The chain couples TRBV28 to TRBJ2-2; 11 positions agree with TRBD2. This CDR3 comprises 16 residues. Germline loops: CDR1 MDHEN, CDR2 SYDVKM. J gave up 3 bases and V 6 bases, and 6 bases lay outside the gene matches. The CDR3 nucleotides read TGTGCCAGCAGGATGTTACTAGCGGGGGACACCGGGGAGCTGTTTTTT. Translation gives CASRMLLAGDTGELFF.

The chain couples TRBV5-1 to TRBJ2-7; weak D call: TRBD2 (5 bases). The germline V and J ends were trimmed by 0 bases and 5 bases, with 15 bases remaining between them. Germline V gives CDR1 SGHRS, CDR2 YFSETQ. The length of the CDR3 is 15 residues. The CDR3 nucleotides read TGCGCCAGCAGCTTGGGAACTAGAAGTGCTGACGAGCAGTACTTC. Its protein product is CASSLGTRSADEQYF.

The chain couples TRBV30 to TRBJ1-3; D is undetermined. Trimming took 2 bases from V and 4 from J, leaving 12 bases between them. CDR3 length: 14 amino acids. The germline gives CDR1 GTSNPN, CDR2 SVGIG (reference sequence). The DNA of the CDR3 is TGTGCCTGGAGTAGCCTACGAGGGGGAAACACCATATATTTT. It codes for CAWSSLRGGNTIYF. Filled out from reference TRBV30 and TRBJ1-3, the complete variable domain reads SQTIHQWPATLVQPVGSPLSLECTVEGTSNPNLYWYRQAAGRGLQLLFYSVGIGQISSEVPQNLSASRPQDRQFILSSKKLLLSDSGFYLCAWSSLRGGNTIYFGEGSWLTVV.

CDR3 bases: TGTGCCAGCAGCCAGCAGGGGGTCCACAACACCGGGGAGCTGTTTTTT. Its protein is CASSQQGVHNTGELFF. The V and J genes are TRBV7-2 and TRBJ2-2, with 7 bases fitting TRBD1. The V gene's germline CDR1 is SGHTA and CDR2 FQGNSA. Trimming cost V 5 bases and J 2 bases; bases outside gene matches: 8. CDR3 length: 16 amino acids.

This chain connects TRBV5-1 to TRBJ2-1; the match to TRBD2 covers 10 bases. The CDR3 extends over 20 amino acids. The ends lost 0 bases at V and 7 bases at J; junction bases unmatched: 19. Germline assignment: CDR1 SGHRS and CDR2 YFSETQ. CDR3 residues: CASSLAKGSLAGVYSNEQFF. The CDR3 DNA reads TGCGCCAGCAGCTTGGCCAAGGGGTCTCTAGCGGGAGTTTATTCGAATGAGCAGTTCTTC.

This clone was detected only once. CDR3 sequence reads: CSVEQQGYEQYF. DNA of the CDR3: TGCAGCGTTGAGCAACAGGGCTACGAGCAGTACTTC. The chain uses TRBV29-1 and TRBJ2-7; D is perhaps TRBD1 (6 bases). CDR1 is SQVTM, CDR2 ANQGSEA, per germline. The CDR3 has 12 amino acids. Trimming removed 3 bases at V and 3 bases at J, with 9 bases between.

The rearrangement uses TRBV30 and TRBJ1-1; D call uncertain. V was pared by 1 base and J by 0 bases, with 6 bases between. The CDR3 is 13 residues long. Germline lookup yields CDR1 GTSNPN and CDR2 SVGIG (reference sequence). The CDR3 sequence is CAWSGAMNTEAFF. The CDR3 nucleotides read TGTGCCTGGAGTGGGGCCATGAACACTGAAGCTTTCTTT.

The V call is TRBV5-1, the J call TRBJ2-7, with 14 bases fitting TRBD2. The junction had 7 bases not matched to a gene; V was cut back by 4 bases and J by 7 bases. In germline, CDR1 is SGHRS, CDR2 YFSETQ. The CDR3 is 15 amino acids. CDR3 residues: CASSPGLAGAGEQYF. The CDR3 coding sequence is TGCGCCAGCAGCCCGGGACTAGCGGGAGCGGGTGAGCAGTACTTC.

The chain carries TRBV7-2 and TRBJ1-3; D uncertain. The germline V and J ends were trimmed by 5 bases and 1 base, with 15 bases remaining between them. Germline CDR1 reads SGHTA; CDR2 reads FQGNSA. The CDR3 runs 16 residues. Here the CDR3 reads CASSAGRWESGNTIYF. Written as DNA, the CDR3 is TGTGCCAGCAGCGCCGGGCGGTGGGAGTCTGGAAACACCATATATTTT.

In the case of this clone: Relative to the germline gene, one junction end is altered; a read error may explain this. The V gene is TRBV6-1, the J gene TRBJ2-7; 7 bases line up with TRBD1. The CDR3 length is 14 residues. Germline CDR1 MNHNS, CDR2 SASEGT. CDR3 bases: TGTGCCAGCAGTGTCGGACAGGCCTCCCACGAGCAGTACTTC. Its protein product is CASSVGQASHEQYF.

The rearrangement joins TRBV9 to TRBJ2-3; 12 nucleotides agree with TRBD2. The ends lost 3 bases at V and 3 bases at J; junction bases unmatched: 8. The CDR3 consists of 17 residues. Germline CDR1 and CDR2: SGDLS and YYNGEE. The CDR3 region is CASSALGLAGRTDTQYF. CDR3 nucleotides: TGTGCCAGCAGCGCCCTCGGACTAGCGGGAAGAACAGATACGCAGTATTTT.

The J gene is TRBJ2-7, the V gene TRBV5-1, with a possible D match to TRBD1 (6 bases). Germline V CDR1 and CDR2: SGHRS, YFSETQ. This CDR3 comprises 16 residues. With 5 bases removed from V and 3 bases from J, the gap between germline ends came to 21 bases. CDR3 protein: CASSQRTGTLYYEQYF. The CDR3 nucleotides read TGCGCCAGCAGTCAACGTACCGGGACATTGTACTACGAGCAGTACTTC.

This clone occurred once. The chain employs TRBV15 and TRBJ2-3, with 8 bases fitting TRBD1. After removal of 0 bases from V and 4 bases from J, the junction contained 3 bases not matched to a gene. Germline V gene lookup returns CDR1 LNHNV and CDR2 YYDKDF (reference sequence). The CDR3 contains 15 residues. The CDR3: CATSRDQGAADTQYF. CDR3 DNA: TGTGCCACCAGCAGAGATCAGGGGGCTGCAGATACGCAGTATTTT.

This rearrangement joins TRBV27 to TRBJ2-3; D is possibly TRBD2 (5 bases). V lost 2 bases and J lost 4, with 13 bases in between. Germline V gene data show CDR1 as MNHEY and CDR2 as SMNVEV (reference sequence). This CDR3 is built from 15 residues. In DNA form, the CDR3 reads TGTGCCAGCAGTTTAACTGCGGGTTTACCAGATACGCAGTATTTT. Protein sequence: CASSLTAGLPDTQYF.

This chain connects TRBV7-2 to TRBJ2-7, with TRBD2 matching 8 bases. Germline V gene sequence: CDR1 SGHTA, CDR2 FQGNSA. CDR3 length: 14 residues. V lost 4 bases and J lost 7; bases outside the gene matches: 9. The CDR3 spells CASSWGSGSGEQYF. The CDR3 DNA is TGTGCCAGCAGCTGGGGGAGCGGGAGTGGTGAGCAGTACTTC.

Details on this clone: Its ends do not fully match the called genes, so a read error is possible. The CDR3 protein is CAGSFGQGNTEAFF. The CDR3 DNA follows: TGCGCCGGCAGCTTTGGGCAGGGTAACACTGAAGCTTTCTTT. V gene TRBV5-1 combines with J gene TRBJ1-1; D may be TRBD1 (5 bases). The CDR3 runs 14 residues. Germline V lookup: CDR1 SGHRS, CDR2 YFSETQ.

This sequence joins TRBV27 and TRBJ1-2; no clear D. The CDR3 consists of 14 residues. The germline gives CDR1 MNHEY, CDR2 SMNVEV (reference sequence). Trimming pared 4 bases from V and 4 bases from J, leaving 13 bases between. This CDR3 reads CASSSQAGIYGYTF. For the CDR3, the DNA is TGTGCCAGCAGTTCCCAAGCGGGGATCTATGGCTACACCTTC.